The present entry profiles one T cell receptor beta chain with its context. The data are from a study of blood T cell repertoires in COVID-19. The germline gives CDR1 MDHEN, CDR2 SYDVKM. Trimming left V 2 bases short and J 4 bases short, with 12 bases between. CDR3 length equals 15 residues. Libraries were prepared by immunoSEQ multiplex PCR; TCRdb keeps only in-frame clonotypes and omits some of them. This sample has 250,000 to 350,000 clones, with 90% found just once. The sequence was collected from a woman younger than 35 with acute COVID-19. The chain combines TRBV28 with TRBJ1-5; D is unclear. Material for sequencing was PBMCs or T cells enriched from blood (not recorded which). This CDR3 reads CASSLIAVLNQPQHF. The CDR3 region has the DNA TGTGCCAGCAGTTTAATAGCCGTACTTAATCAGCCCCAGCATTTT.